The clone carrying this TCR beta chain is deemed medium-sized. The antigen remains unidentified. These data come from a study of metastatic and nonmetastatic thyroid tumors. General study findings and limits: Malignant thyroid tumors reportedly had TCR beta diversity that was significantly higher than in benign nodules, in blood and tumor.

There were no patients who had received any treatment before thyroid surgery. The CDR3 loop spans 12 amino acids. Germline V lookup: CDR1 MNHEY, CDR2 SMNVEV (reference sequence). V lost 7 bases and J lost 3, with 9 bases in between. TCRdb re-called clones via MiXCR from the PCR reads. Of 35,000 to 40,000 clones listed, approximately 30% are singletons. This receptor was obtained from a male donor with papillary thyroid cancer or a benign thyroid nodule (not recorded which). Some clones in this sample may be carry-over from other donors' samples. What was sequenced was blood. The chain employs TRBV27 and TRBJ1-2, with a possible D match to TRBD1 (6 bases). The CDR3 DNA reads as TGTGCCAGCAAGGGGGTAGACTATGGCTACACCTTC. Its translation: CASKGVDYGYTF.